This TCR beta chain came from a study of beta chain features in type 1 diabetes. Findings and limits, study-wide: Moderate but significant shortening of TCRB CDR3s was recorded in all four CD4+ subsets from Type 1 diabetes patients.

As to this clone: Its antigen is not known.

Trimming cost V 6 bases and J 6 bases, with 14 bases left between them. The CDR3 extends over 13 amino acids. Germline V lookup: CDR1 LGHNA, CDR2 YSLEER. Reverse transcription of all isolated RNA meant that expressed TCRB transcripts were sequenced. Here immunoSEQ multiplex PCR was the method, and the copy in TCRdb shows in-frame clones only, minus some. The sample has 600,000 to 700,000 clones; around 12% are singletons. The chain uses TRBV4-3 and TRBJ1-1; D gene ambiguous. The TCR originated in a man younger than 45 with type 1 diabetes. The specimen sequenced was naive CD4+ T cells from blood. In DNA form, the CDR3 reads TGCGCCAGCAGACCGGCCAGTAACTCTGAAGCTTTCTTT. Translated, it gives CASRPASNSEAFF.